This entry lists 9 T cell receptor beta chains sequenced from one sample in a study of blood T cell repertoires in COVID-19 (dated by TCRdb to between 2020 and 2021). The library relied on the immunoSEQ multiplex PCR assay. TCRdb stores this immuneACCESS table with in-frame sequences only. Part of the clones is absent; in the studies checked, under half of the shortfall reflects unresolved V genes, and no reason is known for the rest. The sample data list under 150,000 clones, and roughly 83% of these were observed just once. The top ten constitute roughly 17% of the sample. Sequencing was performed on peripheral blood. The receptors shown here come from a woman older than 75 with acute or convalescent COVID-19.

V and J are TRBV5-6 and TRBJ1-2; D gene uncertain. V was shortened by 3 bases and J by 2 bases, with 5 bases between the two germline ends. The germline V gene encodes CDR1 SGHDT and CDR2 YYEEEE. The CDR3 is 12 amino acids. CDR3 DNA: TGTGCCAGCAGCTACCGGAACTATGGCTACACCTTC. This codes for CASSYRNYGYTF.

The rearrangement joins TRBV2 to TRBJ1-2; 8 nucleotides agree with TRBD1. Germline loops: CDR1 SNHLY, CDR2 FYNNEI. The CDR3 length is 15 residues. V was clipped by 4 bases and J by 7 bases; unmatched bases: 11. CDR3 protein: CASSGGAGGAGGYTF. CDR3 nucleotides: TGTGCCAGCAGTGGGGGTGCAGGGGGCGCAGGTGGCTACACCTTC.

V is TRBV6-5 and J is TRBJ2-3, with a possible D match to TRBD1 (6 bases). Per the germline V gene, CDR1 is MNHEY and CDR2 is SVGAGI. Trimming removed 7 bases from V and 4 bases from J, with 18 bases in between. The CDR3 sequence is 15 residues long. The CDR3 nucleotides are TGTGCCAGCACCTCACAGGGAATGGCATCAGATACGCAGTATTTT. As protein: CASTSQGMASDTQYF.

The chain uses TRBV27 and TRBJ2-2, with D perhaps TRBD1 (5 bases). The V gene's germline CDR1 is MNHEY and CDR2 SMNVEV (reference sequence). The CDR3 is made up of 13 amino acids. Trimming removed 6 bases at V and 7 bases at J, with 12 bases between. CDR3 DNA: TGTGCCAGCAGCCCTACAGGCCGCGGGGAGCTGTTTTTT. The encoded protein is CASSPTGRGELFF.

For the CDR3, the DNA is TGTGCCAGCAGACCCGACATTATTCAGCCCCAGCATTTT. This sequence encodes CASRPDIIQPQHF. This rearrangement joins TRBV6-5 to TRBJ1-5; unclear D gene. V lost 6 bases and J 6 bases, leaving 12 bases between the germline ends. Germline CDR1 MNHEY, CDR2 SVGAGI. The CDR3 is 13 amino acids.

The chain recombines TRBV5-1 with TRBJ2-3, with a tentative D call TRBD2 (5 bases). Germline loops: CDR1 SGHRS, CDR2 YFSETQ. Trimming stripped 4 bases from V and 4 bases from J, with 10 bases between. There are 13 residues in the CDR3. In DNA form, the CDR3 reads TGCGCCAGCAGCACCACCGGGGCAGATACGCAGTATTTT. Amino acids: CASSTTGADTQYF. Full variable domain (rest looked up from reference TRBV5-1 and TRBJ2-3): KAGVTQTPRYLIKTRGQQVTLSCSPISGHRSVSWYQQTPGQGLQFLFEYFSETQRNKGNFPGRFSGRQFSNSRSEMNVSTLELGDSALYLCASSTTGADTQYFGPGTRLTVL.

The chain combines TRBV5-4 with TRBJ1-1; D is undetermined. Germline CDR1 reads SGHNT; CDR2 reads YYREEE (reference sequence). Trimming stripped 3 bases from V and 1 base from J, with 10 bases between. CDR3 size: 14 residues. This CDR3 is CASSSYFGNTEAFF. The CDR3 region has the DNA TGTGCCAGCAGCTCCTATTTCGGGAACACTGAAGCTTTCTTT.

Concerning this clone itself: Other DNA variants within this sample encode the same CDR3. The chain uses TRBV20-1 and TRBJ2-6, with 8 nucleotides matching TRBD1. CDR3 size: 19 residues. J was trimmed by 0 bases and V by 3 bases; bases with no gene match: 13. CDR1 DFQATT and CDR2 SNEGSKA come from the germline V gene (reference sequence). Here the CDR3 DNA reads TGCAGTGCTAGTAGAGGGACCGGAACAGGGGGCTCTGGGGCCAACGTCCTGACTTTC. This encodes CSASRGTGTGGSGANVLTF.

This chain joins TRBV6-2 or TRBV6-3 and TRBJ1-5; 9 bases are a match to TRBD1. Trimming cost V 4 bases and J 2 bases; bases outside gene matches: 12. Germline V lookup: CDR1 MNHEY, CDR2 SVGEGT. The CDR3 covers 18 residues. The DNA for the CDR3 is TGTGCCAGCAGTTCCACCGGGACAGGGTTGCCGGGCAATCAGCCCCAGCATTTT. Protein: CASSSTGTGLPGNQPQHF.